This T cell receptor (beta chain) was sequenced during a study of human T cells and chemical hapten exposure. The sample's time point: pre-sensitization, week 0. As to treatment: therapeutic diphenylcyclopropenone sensitization with weekly scalp DPC. Patch tests were applied only after blood draws. Whole-study results and caveats: Patch test scores rose with PT1 expanded TCR counts, a positive correlation.

TCRdb itself ran the RACE reads through MiXCR, one entry per CDR3 protein. The sample includes under 45,000 distinct CDR3 sequences, approximately 10% seen only once; the top ten take roughly 6.2%. Germline CDR1 and CDR2: KGHSH and LQKENI. Trimming removed 6 bases at V and 2 bases at J, with 16 bases between. CDR3 length: 15 amino acids. This clonotype occurred a few times. The antigen remains undetermined. The source material was whole blood, sampled in connection with sensitization to the hapten diphenylcyclopropenone (DPC). The rearrangement links TRBV18 to TRBJ1-2; D possibly corresponds to TRBD1 (6 bases). The receptor comes from a man aged 25 to 40 with alopecia areata. Some clones in this sample may be carry-over from other donors' samples. CDR3 sequence: CASSQSPGQNYGYTF. The CDR3 DNA follows: TGTGCCAGCTCGCAATCACCCGGACAGAACTATGGCTACACCTTC.